This T cell receptor (beta chain) was sequenced during a study of CD8 T cells in ankylosing spondylitis. Study results and limitations: Reported data indicate significant enrichment of disease-linked clones within matched ankylosing spondylitis synovial fluid. Both synovial fluid and blood in reactive arthritis had previously been reported to carry some motif variants. Roughly eight highly homologous variants formed a TCR beta motif that appeared characteristic of ankylosing spondylitis blood.

Trimming left V 3 bases short and J 5 bases short, with 17 bases between. The CDR3 contains 15 residues. Germline V CDR1 and CDR2: SGHTA, FQGNSA. It was by quantitative 5'-RACE with molecular barcodes that TCR beta libraries were made. In TCRdb, the 5' RACE reads were re-called with MiXCR into one record per CDR3 protein. Seen here are hundreds of thousands of distinct CDR3 sequences, 12% observed once, and the top ten hold approximately 0.46%. This clonotype was counted a few times. Its antigen is unknown. The V call is TRBV7-2, the J call TRBJ2-7; D may be TRBD2 (6 bases). Input material: blood, either unsorted or a sorted T cell fraction (not recorded which). The receptor was isolated from a male donor with ankylosing spondylitis. This CDR3 is CASSFGGKYGDEQYF. CDR3 coding DNA: TGTGCCAGCAGCTTCGGAGGGAAATACGGCGACGAGCAGTACTTC.